Listed below are T cell receptor beta chains from one sample, sequenced in a study of cytomegalovirus exposure and HLA in healthy donors. Clones were read by immunoSEQ multiplex PCR, and TCRdb kept only the in-frame ones, dropping some. The table includes fewer than 250,000 clones, 74% detected once. The source material was PBMCs. All receptors derive from a woman in her 30s in good health and CMV-seropositive. CDR3s include the opening cysteine and the closing phenylalanine or tryptophan. D genes are given only for firm matches. Expanded clones get a size class; other rows say once, few or many, or leave the size out.

D	V	J	size	DNA	CDR3
.	TRBV28	TRBJ2-1	.	TGTGCCAGCAGTTTGATAGCGAGGTTGGACAATGAGCAGTTCTTC	CASSLIARLDNEQFF
.	TRBV11-2	TRBJ1-2	.	TGTGCCAGCAGCCGATCCGGGACTTCGGATGGCTACACCTTC	CASSRSGTSDGYTF
.	TRBV7-9	TRBJ1-1	.	TGTGCCAGCAGCCCAGGGGCTTCTGAAGCTTTCTTT	CASSPGASEAFF
TRBD2	TRBV5-1	TRBJ2-7	few	TGCGCCAGCAGCTTGGTTCTAGCGGGAGACGAGCAGTACTTC	CASSLVLAGDEQYF
TRBD2	TRBV10-2	TRBJ2-1	.	TGCGCCAGCAGTTCCTCCCTTCTAGCGGGGGGGGGATATGAGCAGTTCTTC	CASSSSLLAGGGYEQFF
TRBD2	TRBV5-4	TRBJ2-5	once	TGTGCCAGCAGCTTGGGACCGGGACTAGCGACCCAAGAGACCCAGTACTTC	CASSLGPGLATQETQYF
TRBD2	TRBV28	TRBJ2-3	.	TGTGCCAGCAGGGGGGGACTACTCACAGATACGCAGTATTTT	CASRGGLLTDTQYF
.	TRBV7-9	TRBJ2-3	.	TGTGCCAGCAGCTTATTAAGCGGCACAGATACGCAGTATTTT	CASSLLSGTDTQYF
TRBD1	TRBV28	TRBJ2-7	.	TGTGCCAGCAGCTGGGACAGCTACGAGCAGTACTTC	CASSWDSYEQYF
.	TRBV2	TRBJ2-7	.	TGTGCCAGCAGTGAAGGATGGCTAGTCGGCGAGCAGTACTTC	CASSEGWLVGEQYF
TRBD1	TRBV19	TRBJ2-2	.	TGTGCCAGTGGACTGACAGGGGGCACCGGGGAGCTGTTTTTT	CASGLTGGTGELFF
TRBD2	TRBV4-1	TRBJ2-7	.	TGCGCCAGCAGCCAAGTTGGGGGGACTAGCGGGAGCTTAAACGAGCAGTACTTC	CASSQVGGTSGSLNEQYF
.	TRBV28	TRBJ2-2	.	TGTGCCAGCGGGGGGGGCCGCGGCGCCGGGGAGCTGTTTTTT	CASGGGRGAGELFF
TRBD2	TRBV4-2	TRBJ2-7	.	TGTGCCAGCAGCCCTTTTAAGCGGGAGACGAGGAACGAGCAGTACTTC	CASSPFKRETRNEQYF
.	TRBV10-3	TRBJ2-5	few	TGTGCCATCAGTGAGCGGGAGACCCAGTACTTC	CAISERETQYF
.	TRBV27	TRBJ2-2	once	TGTGCCAGCGGATCTTTTAGCGGAGGAGCGAACACCGGGGAGCTGTTTTTT	CASGSFSGGANTGELFF
TRBD2	TRBV28	TRBJ2-3	.	TGTGCCAGCAGTTTGAGGCTAGCGGGAACAGATACGCAGTATTTT	CASSLRLAGTDTQYF
TRBD1	TRBV5-1	TRBJ1-2	.	TGCGCCAGCAGCTTGGGGGACAGGGGGCGTCCCGGCTATGGCTACACCTTC	CASSLGDRGRPGYGYTF
.	TRBV27	TRBJ2-2	.	TGTGCCTCGGGCGGGCCAGTGATCACCGGGGAGCTGTTTTTT	CASGGPVITGELFF
TRBD1	TRBV5-1	TRBJ1-1	.	TGCGCCAGCAACCTCCGGGACAGGGGAACGGGTGAAGCTTTCTTT	CASNLRDRGTGEAFF
.	TRBV11-3	TRBJ2-7	.	TGTGCCAGCAGCTTAGATTCAGGTAGCTCCTACGAGCAGTACTTC	CASSLDSGSSYEQYF
TRBD1	TRBV5-5	TRBJ1-5	.	TGTGCCAGCAGCAATCCGGGACAGGGGCGTACTCAGCCCCAGCATTTT	CASSNPGQGRTQPQHF
TRBD2	TRBV9	TRBJ2-1	.	TGTGCCAGCAGCGTCGGGACTAGCGGGCGCTACAATGAGCAGTTCTTC	CASSVGTSGRYNEQFF
TRBD2	TRBV5-1	TRBJ2-3	few	TGCGCCAGCAGCCTTAGCGGGAGAATGGTGGATACGCAGTATTTT	CASSLSGRMVDTQYF
.	TRBV11-3	TRBJ2-1	once	TGTGCCAGCAGCTTAACCCGGGAGAGGTACAATGAGCAGTTCTTC	CASSLTRERYNEQFF
TRBD1	TRBV5-4	TRBJ2-1	.	TGTGCCAGCAGCTCGGGACAGGGGGCCGACAATGAGCAGTTCTTC	CASSSGQGADNEQFF
TRBD1	TRBV10-3	TRBJ2-3	.	TGTGCCATCAGTGAGGGGACAGGATCGGATACGCAGTATTTT	CAISEGTGSDTQYF
TRBD2	TRBV19	TRBJ2-3	.	TGTGCCACCCGTAGCGGGAGTACGGGCTCAGATACGCAGTATTTT	CATRSGSTGSDTQYF
.	TRBV19	TRBJ2-2	.	TGTGCCAGTAGTATACCGGGGGGCGCGAACACCGGGGAGCTGTTTTTT	CASSIPGGANTGELFF
.	TRBV28	TRBJ2-5	few	TGTGCCAGCAGTTTTGGGCGGGGGTACAGGGAGATCGGACAAGAGACCCAGTACTTC	CASSFGRGYREIGQETQYF
.	TRBV28	TRBJ2-7	.	TGTGCCAGCGGTAATACACGCTACGAGCAGTACTTC	CASGNTRYEQYF
TRBD1	TRBV5-6	TRBJ1-2	few	TGTGCCAGCAACGAATTGACCACAGGGGTACGTGGCTACACCTTC	CASNELTTGVRGYTF
.	TRBV7-9	TRBJ1-4	few	TGTGCCAGCAGCTTAAAGGCAGGGCAGTATGAAAAACTGTTTTTT	CASSLKAGQYEKLFF
.	TRBV5-6	TRBJ2-1	.	TGTGCCAGCAGCTCGGACTTTCCTGAGTTGCATGAGCAGTTCTTC	CASSSDFPELHEQFF
.	TRBV7-9	TRBJ2-3	.	TGTGCCAGCAGCTTAGCGCTAGGCACAGATACGCAGTATTTT	CASSLALGTDTQYF
.	TRBV7-9	TRBJ2-7	.	TGTTCCAGCAGCTCACTCCTTAATGACAGGCCCGGTGTATCCTACGAGCAGTACTTC	CSSSSLLNDRPGVSYEQYF
TRBD1	TRBV7-9	TRBJ1-4	.	TGTGCCAGCAGCTTCAGAAAGCCGGGACAGGTTGCAACTAATGAAAAACTGTTTTTT	CASSFRKPGQVATNEKLFF
.	TRBV6-5	TRBJ1-2	.	TGTGCCAGCAGTACCGGGAGAACTAACTATGGCTACACCTTC	CASSTGRTNYGYTF
.	TRBV2	TRBJ2-3	.	TGTGCCAGCCCTTCTGCAGATACGCAGTATTTT	CASPSADTQYF
TRBD1	TRBV11-2	TRBJ2-1	.	TGTGCCAGCAGCTTAGGACAGGGAAGGGCTGAGCAGTTCTTC	CASSLGQGRAEQFF
TRBD2	TRBV5-5	TRBJ2-1	few	TGTGCCAGCAGCCTTGGACTAGCGCCTTACAATGAGCAGTTCTTC	CASSLGLAPYNEQFF
.	TRBV18	TRBJ2-5	.	TGTGCCAGCTCACCGGGGGCGTTTGAGACCCAGTACTTC	CASSPGAFETQYF
.	TRBV13	TRBJ2-4	.	TGTGCCAGCAGCTTAGGGTTACTCCCGGAGGGCAAAAACATTCAGTACTTC	CASSLGLLPEGKNIQYF